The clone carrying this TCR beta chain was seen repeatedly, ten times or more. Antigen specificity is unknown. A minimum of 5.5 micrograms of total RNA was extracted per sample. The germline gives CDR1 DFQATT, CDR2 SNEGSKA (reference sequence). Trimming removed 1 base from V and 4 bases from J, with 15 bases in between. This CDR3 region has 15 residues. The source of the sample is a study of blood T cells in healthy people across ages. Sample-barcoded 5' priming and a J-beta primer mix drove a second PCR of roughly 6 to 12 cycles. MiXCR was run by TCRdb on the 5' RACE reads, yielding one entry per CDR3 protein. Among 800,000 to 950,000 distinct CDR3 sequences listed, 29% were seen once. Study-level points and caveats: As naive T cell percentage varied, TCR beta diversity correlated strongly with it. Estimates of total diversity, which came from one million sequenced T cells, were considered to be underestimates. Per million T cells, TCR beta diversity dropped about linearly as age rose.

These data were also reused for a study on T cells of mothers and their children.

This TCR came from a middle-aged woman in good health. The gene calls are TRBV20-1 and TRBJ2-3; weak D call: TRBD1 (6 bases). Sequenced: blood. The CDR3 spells CSARGGQGRADTQYF. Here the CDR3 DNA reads TGCAGTGCTAGAGGGGGACAAGGGAGAGCAGATACGCAGTATTTT.